One and the same sample provided the 11 T cell receptor beta chains below, sequenced in a study of response to subunit inactivated influenza vaccine. TCRdb analysed the RT-PCR reads with MiXCR anew, one entry per CDR3 protein. Of some 600,000 distinct CDR3 sequences detected, about 14% appear once; the ten largest clones hold 7.6%. Sequenced material: PBMCs from blood, taken approximately 15 days before vaccination. Receptors originate from a man aged 50 or older who received an inactivated influenza vaccine.

The V call is TRBV5-1, the J call TRBJ2-5; the D gene could be TRBD1 or TRBD2 (6 bases each). Trimming took 0 bases from V and 3 from J, leaving 15 bases between them. Germline V lookup: CDR1 SGHRS, CDR2 YFSETQ. This CDR3 is 16 amino acids long. CDR3 protein: CASSLVRGRQEETQYF. The DNA of the CDR3 is TGCGCCAGCAGCTTGGTCCGGGGGCGACAGGAAGAGACCCAGTACTTC.

The genes are TRBV5-1 and TRBJ2-2; 10 bases are shared with TRBD1. The trim removed 4 bases at V and 1 base at J, leaving 4 bases unmatched. CDR3 length equals 16 residues. Looked up from germline, CDR1 is SGHRS and CDR2 is YFSETQ. The CDR3 spells CASSPWTGGNTGELFF. The CDR3 DNA sequence: TGCGCCAGCAGCCCCTGGACAGGGGGGAACACCGGGGAGCTGTTTTTT.

This rearrangement joins TRBV12-3 or TRBV12-4 to TRBJ2-5; D may be TRBD2 (5 bases). Trimming cost V 2 bases and J 1 base, with 14 bases left between them. The CDR3 contains 16 residues. This chain's CDR3 is CASSLSPGRGQETQYF. The CDR3 DNA reads as TGTGCCAGCAGTTTATCCCCGGGTCGGGGCCAAGAGACCCAGTACTTC.

The chain is built from TRBV15 and TRBJ1-2; D is perhaps TRBD1 (6 bases). CDR3 size: 15 residues. The V end was cut by 5 bases, the J end by 4 bases, with 17 bases between. Germline V gene lookup returns CDR1 LNHNV and CDR2 YYDKDF (reference sequence). The CDR3 sequence is CATSLRDTIFYGYTF. CDR3 bases: TGTGCCACCAGCCTCCGGGACACCATTTTCTATGGCTACACCTTC.

The chain uses TRBV28 and TRBJ2-1, with a possible D match to TRBD1 (6 bases). CDR3 size: 16 residues. Germline V gives CDR1 MDHEN, CDR2 SYDVKM. V was pared by 2 bases and J by 9 bases, with 20 bases between. CDR3 nucleotide sequence: TGTGCCAGCAGTTTAGATTCGGTCAGGGTAGGGGGTGAGCAGTTCTTC. It encodes CASSLDSVRVGGEQFF.

This clonotype was counted between two and nine times. The rearrangement uses TRBV11-2 and TRBJ2-7, with D tentatively TRBD1 (5 bases). This CDR3 is built from 13 residues. The germline gives CDR1 SGHAT, CDR2 FQNNGV. V shed 3 bases and J shed 2 bases, with 8 bases lying between them. CDR3 DNA sequence: TGTGCCAGCAGCTTTCTAGGGGCCTACGAGCAGTACTTC. Encoded protein: CASSFLGAYEQYF.

This clonotype has just a few counts. The chain joins TRBV5-5 to TRBJ1-4, with a tentative D call TRBD1 (5 bases). With 3 bases removed from V and 7 bases from J, the gap between germline ends came to 16 bases. Germline-derived CDR1 and CDR2 are SGHKS and YYEKEE (reference sequence). The CDR3 has 15 amino acids. The CDR3 nucleotides are TGTGCCAGCAGCTCGTGGACAAGGGCTGGTGAAAAACTGTTTTTT. It encodes CASSSWTRAGEKLFF.

In its sample, this clonotype was seen a few times. The gene calls are TRBV20-1 and TRBJ2-5; D remains ambiguous. This CDR3 is built from 14 residues. V lost 0 bases and J lost 1, with 9 bases in between. Germline assignment: CDR1 DFQATT and CDR2 SNEGSKA (reference sequence). This CDR3 reads CSARDLGSQETQYF. CDR3 nucleotide sequence: TGCAGTGCTAGAGATCTAGGGTCCCAAGAGACCCAGTACTTC.

This clonotype came up many times. The chain recombines TRBV5-1 with TRBJ2-2; the match to TRBD1 covers 8 bases. The CDR3 totals 15 residues. In germline, CDR1 is SGHRS, CDR2 YFSETQ. The V segment lost 5 bases and the J segment 6 bases; nucleotides outside the gene matches: 9. For the CDR3, the DNA is TGCGCCAGCAGACAGGACAGGGTCTCGGCCGGGGAGCTGTTTTTT. It specifies CASRQDRVSAGELFF.

The gene calls are TRBV10-3 and TRBJ2-2; 11 bases map to TRBD2. The CDR3 has 17 amino acids. CDR1 is ENHRY and CDR2 is SYGVKD in the germline V gene. V was pared by 8 bases and J by 0 bases, with 8 bases of the junction left unmatched. CDR3 nucleotide sequence: TGTGCCATCTTTCGGGGGACTAGCGGTTCGAACACCGGGGAGCTGTTTTTT. Its translation: CAIFRGTSGSNTGELFF.

This chain connects TRBV4-3 to TRBJ2-1; 11 bases agree with TRBD2. CDR3 length equals 16 residues. After removal of 0 bases from V and 8 bases from J, the junction contained 6 bases not matched to a gene. Germline CDR1 reads LGHNA; CDR2 reads YSLEER. The CDR3 reads CASSQDWGGLADEQFF. In nucleotides, the CDR3 is TGCGCCAGCAGCCAAGATTGGGGGGGACTAGCGGATGAGCAGTTCTTC.